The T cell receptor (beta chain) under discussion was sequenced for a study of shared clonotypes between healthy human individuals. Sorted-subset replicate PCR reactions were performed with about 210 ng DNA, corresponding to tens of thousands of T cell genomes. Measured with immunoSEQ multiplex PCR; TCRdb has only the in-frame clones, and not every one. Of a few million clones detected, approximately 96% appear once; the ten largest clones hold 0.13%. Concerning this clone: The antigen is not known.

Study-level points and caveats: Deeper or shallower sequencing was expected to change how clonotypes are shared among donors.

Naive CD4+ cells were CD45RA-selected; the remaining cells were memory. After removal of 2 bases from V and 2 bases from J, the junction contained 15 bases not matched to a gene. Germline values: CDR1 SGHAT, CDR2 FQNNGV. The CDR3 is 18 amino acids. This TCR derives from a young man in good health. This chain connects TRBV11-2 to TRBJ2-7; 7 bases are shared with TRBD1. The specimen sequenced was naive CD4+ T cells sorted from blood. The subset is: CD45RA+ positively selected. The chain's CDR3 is CASSLRPPLAGGPYEQYF. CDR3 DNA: TGTGCCAGCAGCTTACGCCCCCCTTTGGCAGGGGGACCCTACGAGCAGTACTTC.